This record covers a single T cell receptor (beta chain). How the authors handled the data: Counts of nucleated cells, estimated from reference gene primer amplification, were obtained. Assay used: immunoSEQ multiplex PCR; TCRdb lists only in-frame clones, some missing. That table furnishes V, J and clone size, whereas the DNA furnished D and trimming. The sample has about 250,000 clones; more than 65% are singletons. This CDR3 contains 14 residues. The V gene lost 4 bases and the J gene lost 8 bases, with 13 bases spanning the gap. Germline values: CDR1 SGHRS, CDR2 YFSETQ. This record belongs to a study of blood T cell repertoires in COVID-19. Study-wide context: Acute and convalescent COVID-19 samples came from the United States, Italy and Spain. PBMCs, B-cell-depleted T cells, or T cells provided the cDNA or gDNA that made up the material.

This chain uses TRBV5-1 with TRBJ1-6, with D possibly TRBD1 on 6 matching bases. The receptor was isolated from a woman in her thirties or forties with active or convalescent COVID-19. What was sequenced was peripheral blood. CDR3 sequence reads: CASSPGQSDSPLHF. In DNA, the CDR3 is TGCGCCAGCAGCCCAGGACAGTCGGATTCACCCCTCCACTTT.